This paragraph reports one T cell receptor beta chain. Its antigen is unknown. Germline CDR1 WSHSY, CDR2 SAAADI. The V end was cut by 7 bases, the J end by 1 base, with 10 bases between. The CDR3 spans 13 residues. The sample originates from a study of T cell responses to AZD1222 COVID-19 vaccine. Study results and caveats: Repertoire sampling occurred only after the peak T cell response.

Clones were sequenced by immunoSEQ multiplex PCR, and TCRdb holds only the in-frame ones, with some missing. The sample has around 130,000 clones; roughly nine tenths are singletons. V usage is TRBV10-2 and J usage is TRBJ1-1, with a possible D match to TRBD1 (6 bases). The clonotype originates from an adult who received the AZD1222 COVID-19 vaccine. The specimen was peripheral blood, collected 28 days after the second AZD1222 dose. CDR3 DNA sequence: TGCGCCAGCAATGGCAGGGGGAACACTGAAGCTTTCTTT. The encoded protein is CASNGRGNTEAFF.